This T cell receptor (beta chain) was captured by sequencing in a study of glioma-infiltrating T cells after dendritic cell vaccination. Background on the study: The vaccine used monocyte-derived dendritic cells pulsed overnight with autologous tumor lysate.

The ends lost 2 bases at V and 2 bases at J; junction bases unmatched: 5. The germline V gene encodes CDR1 MRHNA and CDR2 SNTAGT. This CDR3 is built from 15 residues. Sequenced by immunoSEQ multiplex PCR; TCRdb stores in-frame clones only, minus some. The top ten clones hold 12% of a sample with more than 95,000 clones, roughly 76% of them seen once. This TCR was recovered from a human donor with glioblastoma. The specimen was blood, collected before dendritic cell vaccination. V usage is TRBV6-4 and J usage is TRBJ1-1, with 7 bases lining up with TRBD1. The CDR3 region is CASSDESGGNTEAFF. The CDR3 DNA follows: TGTGCCAGCAGTGACGAATCAGGGGGAAACACTGAAGCTTTCTTT.